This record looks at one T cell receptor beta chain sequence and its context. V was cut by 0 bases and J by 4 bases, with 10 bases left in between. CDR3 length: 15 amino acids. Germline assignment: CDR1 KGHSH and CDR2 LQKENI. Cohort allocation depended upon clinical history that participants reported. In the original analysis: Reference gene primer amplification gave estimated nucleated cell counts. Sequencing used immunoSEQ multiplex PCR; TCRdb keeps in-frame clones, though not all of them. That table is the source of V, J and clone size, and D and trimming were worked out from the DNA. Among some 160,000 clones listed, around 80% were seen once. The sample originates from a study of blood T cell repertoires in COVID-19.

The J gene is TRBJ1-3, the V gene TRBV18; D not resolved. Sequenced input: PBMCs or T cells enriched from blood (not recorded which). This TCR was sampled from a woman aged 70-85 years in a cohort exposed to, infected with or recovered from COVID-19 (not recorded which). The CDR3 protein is CASSPPMGLGNTIYF. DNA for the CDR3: TGTGCCAGCTCACCACCGATGGGCCTCGGAAACACCATATATTTT.